These T cell receptor beta chains were read from a single sample in a study of cytomegalovirus exposure and HLA in healthy donors. Profiling relied on immunoSEQ multiplex PCR, and the TCRdb table lists in-frame clones only, not all of them. The sample holds roughly 220,000 clones, 60% to 80% seen once. Sequencing input: PBMCs. The receptors were gathered from a woman aged 25-40 years in good health and CMV-seronegative. Both conserved end residues are part of each CDR3. The D gene is left open where the match is weak. Size values are once, few and many counts, or a class for expanded clones, and some rows have none.

clone size	J gene	V gene	D gene	CDR3 DNA	CDR3 protein
.	TRBJ2-3	TRBV2	TRBD1	TGTGCCAGCAGAGGGGACAGGGAAAGGACAGATACGCAGTATTTT	CASRGDRERTDTQYF
.	TRBJ2-3	TRBV5-4	.	TGTGCCAGCAGCTCTTCTAGGGGCCATACGCAGTATTTT	CASSSSRGHTQYF
.	TRBJ2-3	TRBV9	.	TGTGCCAGCAGCGTGGGGGGAACTCCCACTGACACAGATACGCAGTATTTT	CASSVGGTPTDTDTQYF
.	TRBJ2-1	TRBV9	TRBD2	TGTGCCAGCAGCGTAGGCGGCGGGAGTCAGAATGAGCAGTTCTTC	CASSVGGGSQNEQFF
few	TRBJ1-4	TRBV25-1	.	TGTGCCAGCAGTGGAGGGCAGCGAGAAAAACTGTTTTTT	CASSGGQREKLFF
.	TRBJ1-5	TRBV27	.	TGTGCCAGCAGCCCCTACAGGGCCCATCAGCCCCAGCATTTT	CASSPYRAHQPQHF
.	TRBJ2-7	TRBV4-1	TRBD2	TGCGCCAGCAGCCCTCTACTAGCGGGAGGCTCCTACGAGCAGTACTTC	CASSPLLAGGSYEQYF
.	TRBJ2-7	TRBV5-1	TRBD2	TGCGCCAGCAGCCCGGGTGGACAGGGACTAGCGAACCCCTACGAGCAGTACTTC	CASSPGGQGLANPYEQYF
.	TRBJ2-3	TRBV2	TRBD1	TGTGCCAGCAGTGAAGCGCTGGACAGGGGCACAGATACGCAGTATTTT	CASSEALDRGTDTQYF
.	TRBJ1-1	TRBV11-1	TRBD1	TGTGCCAGCAGCCGGACAGGTAACACTGAAGCTTTCTTT	CASSRTGNTEAFF
few	TRBJ1-1	TRBV5-1	.	TGCGCCAGCAGCTTGGCCTTGGAAGGAGGCACTGAAGCTTTCTTT	CASSLALEGGTEAFF
.	TRBJ2-5	TRBV10-3	.	TGTGCCAGCAGTCGCGAGGGAGAGACCCAGTACTTC	CASSREGETQYF
.	TRBJ1-5	TRBV9	TRBD1	TGTGCCAGCAGCACTGGGACAGGGGCTCAGCATCAGCCCCAGCATTTT	CASSTGTGAQHQPQHF
.	TRBJ1-2	TRBV6-5	.	TGTGCCAGCAGTTATTCAGGGGAGAATGGCTACACCTTC	CASSYSGENGYTF
.	TRBJ2-7	TRBV7-3	TRBD2	TGTGCCAGCAGCGGACTAGCGGGTTCCGAGCAGTACTTC	CASSGLAGSEQYF
.	TRBJ2-7	TRBV27	TRBD2	TGTGCCAGCAGTTTAATAGCGGGAGGGACCGAGCAGTACTTC	CASSLIAGGTEQYF
.	TRBJ2-7	TRBV4-2	.	TGTGCCAGCAGCCAAGAGGAGCGGGCCTCCTACGAGCAGTACTTC	CASSQEERASYEQYF
.	TRBJ1-5	TRBV19	.	TGTGCCAGTAGAAGAGCAGGGAATCAGCCCCAGCATTTT	CASRRAGNQPQHF
.	TRBJ2-7	TRBV6-1	.	TGTGCCAGCAGGACTTACTTCGACGAGCAGTACTTC	CASRTYFDEQYF
.	TRBJ1-1	TRBV27	.	TGTGCCAGCAGTTTATCGCCTAGGTTCACTGAAGCTTTCTTT	CASSLSPRFTEAFF
.	TRBJ1-2	TRBV5-1	.	TGTGCCAGCAGCTTGGTGCAGGGTGGCTACACCTTC	CASSLVQGGYTF
.	TRBJ2-3	TRBV18	TRBD2	TGTGCCAGCTCACCAGGGGCGGGAGAAGCAGATACGCAGTATTTT	CASSPGAGEADTQYF
few	TRBJ1-1	TRBV6-5	.	TGTGCCACTAGACAGAACACTGAAGCTTTCTTT	CATRQNTEAFF
.	TRBJ2-3	TRBV5-4	TRBD1	TGTGCCAGCAGCCCTGCAGGGGGCAGGGATACGCAGTATTTT	CASSPAGGRDTQYF
.	TRBJ2-1	TRBV7-3	.	TGTGCCAGCAGCCTCGGACAGACCAAGCAGTTCTTC	CASSLGQTKQFF
.	TRBJ1-5	TRBV5-4	.	TGTGCCAGCAGCTTGGACATAAATCAGCCCCAGCATTTT	CASSLDINQPQHF
once	TRBJ2-7	TRBV6-1	.	TGTGCCAGCAGTGAAGACATGTCGCGGTTTGCCGAGCAGTACTTC	CASSEDMSRFAEQYF
.	TRBJ2-3	TRBV18	.	TGTGCCAGCTCAGAGAGCTTTAGCACAGATACGCAGTATTTT	CASSESFSTDTQYF
.	TRBJ2-5	TRBV7-9	TRBD2	TGTGCCAGCAGCTTTTTACTAGCGGATCAAGAGACCCAGTACTTC	CASSFLLADQETQYF
.	TRBJ2-7	TRBV7-8	TRBD1	TGTGCCAGCAGCTTAGTACAGGGGCTCCGCCCCTACGAGCAGTACTTC	CASSLVQGLRPYEQYF
few	TRBJ1-2	TRBV7-9	TRBD1	TGTGCCAGCAGCTTGGGGACAGATTACAACTATGGCTACACCTTC	CASSLGTDYNYGYTF
few	TRBJ1-4	TRBV6-1	.	TGTGCCAGCAGTGTGGCGGTACTGAATGAAAAACTGTTTTTT	CASSVAVLNEKLFF
.	TRBJ2-5	TRBV6-1	TRBD1	TGTGCCAGCAGAGACAGGGGCCTTCAAGAGACCCAGTACTTC	CASRDRGLQETQYF
.	TRBJ2-7	TRBV15	.	TGTGCCACCAGCCCTAACGGGATAGCCTACGAGCAGTACTTC	CATSPNGIAYEQYF
few	TRBJ2-7	TRBV11-2	TRBD2	TGTGCCAGCAGCTTACTAGCGGGAGGGCCCTACGAGCAGTACTTC	CASSLLAGGPYEQYF
.	TRBJ2-1	TRBV7-9	TRBD2	TGTGCCAGCAGCTTGGAGACTAGCGTGATTAATGAGCAGTTCTTC	CASSLETSVINEQFF
few	TRBJ2-3	TRBV2	TRBD2	TGTGCCAGCAGTATCCCGGGACTAGCGGGGGTTTACACAGATACGCAGTATTTT	CASSIPGLAGVYTDTQYF